This TCR beta chain was sequenced in a study of cytomegalovirus exposure and HLA in healthy donors. The study, taken as a whole, reports: Researchers left out some V segments, among them TRBV6-2 and TRBV6-3, as indistinguishable. A later analysis showed that HLA-associated TCR beta chains had undergone more clonal expansion than equally common others. The study put 150 to 200 TCR beta chains on its list as cytomegalovirus-associated.

The PCR made use of 60 Vbeta and 13 Jbeta primers. Repertoires were generated with immunoSEQ multiplex PCR, while TCRdb's copy carries only in-frame clones and drops some. The data contain 150,000 or so clones, about 70% of them singletons. In germline, CDR1 is MNHNS, CDR2 SASEGT. Trimming cost V 2 bases and J 1 base; bases outside gene matches: 2. This CDR3 contains 15 residues. A note on this clone: Its antigen is not identified.

Input material: PBMCs. This TCR was sampled from a man between 18 and 35 years old in good health and CMV-seronegative. The chain uses TRBV6-1 and TRBJ2-7; 10 bases map to TRBD2. CDR3 coding DNA: TGTGCCAGCAGTGAAAGAGCGGGGGGGTCCTACGAGCAGTACGTC. It translates to CASSERAGGSYEQYV.